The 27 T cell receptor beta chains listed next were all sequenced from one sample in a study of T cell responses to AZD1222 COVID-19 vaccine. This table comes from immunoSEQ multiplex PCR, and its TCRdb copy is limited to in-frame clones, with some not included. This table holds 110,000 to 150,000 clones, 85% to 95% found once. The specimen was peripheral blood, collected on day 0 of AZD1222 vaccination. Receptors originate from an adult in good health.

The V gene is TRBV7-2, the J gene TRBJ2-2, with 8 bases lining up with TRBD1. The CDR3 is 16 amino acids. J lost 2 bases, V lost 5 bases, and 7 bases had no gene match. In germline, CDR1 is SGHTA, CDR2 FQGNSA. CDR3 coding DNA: TGTGCCAGCAGCCCCGAGACAGGGGATAACACCGGGGAGCTGTTTTTT. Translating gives CASSPETGDNTGELFF.

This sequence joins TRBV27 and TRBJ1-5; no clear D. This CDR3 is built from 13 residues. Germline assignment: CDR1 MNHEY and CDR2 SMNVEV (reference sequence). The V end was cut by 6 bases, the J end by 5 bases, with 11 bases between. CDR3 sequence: CASRGYGYQPQHF. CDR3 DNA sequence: TGTGCCAGCAGGGGATATGGGTATCAGCCCCAGCATTTT.

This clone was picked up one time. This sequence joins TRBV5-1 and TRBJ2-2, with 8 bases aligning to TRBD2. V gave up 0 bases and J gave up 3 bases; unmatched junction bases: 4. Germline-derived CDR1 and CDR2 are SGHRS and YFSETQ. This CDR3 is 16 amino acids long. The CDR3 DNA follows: TGCGCCAGCAGCTTGGATGGCGGGAGGTACACCGGGGAGCTGTTTTTT. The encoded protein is CASSLDGGRYTGELFF.

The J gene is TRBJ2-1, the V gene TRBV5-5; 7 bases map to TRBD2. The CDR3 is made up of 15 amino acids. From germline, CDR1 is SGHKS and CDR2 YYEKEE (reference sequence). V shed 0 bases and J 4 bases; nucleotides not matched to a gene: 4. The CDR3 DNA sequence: TGTGCCAGCAGCTTGGAAGACGGGAGGTACAATGAGCAGTTCTTC. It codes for CASSLEDGRYNEQFF.

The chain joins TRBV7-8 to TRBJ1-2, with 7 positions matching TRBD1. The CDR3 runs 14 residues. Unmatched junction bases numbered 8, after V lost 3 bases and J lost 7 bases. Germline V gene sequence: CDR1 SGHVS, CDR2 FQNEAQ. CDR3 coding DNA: TGTGCCAGCAGCTTCGGACAGGCCCAGGGTGGCTACACCTTC. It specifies CASSFGQAQGGYTF.

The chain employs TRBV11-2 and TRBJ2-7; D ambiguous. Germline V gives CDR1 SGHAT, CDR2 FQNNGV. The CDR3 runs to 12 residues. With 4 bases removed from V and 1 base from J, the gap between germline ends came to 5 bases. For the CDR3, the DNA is TGTGCCAGCAGCTCCAGATCCTACGAGCAGTACTTC. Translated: CASSSRSYEQYF.

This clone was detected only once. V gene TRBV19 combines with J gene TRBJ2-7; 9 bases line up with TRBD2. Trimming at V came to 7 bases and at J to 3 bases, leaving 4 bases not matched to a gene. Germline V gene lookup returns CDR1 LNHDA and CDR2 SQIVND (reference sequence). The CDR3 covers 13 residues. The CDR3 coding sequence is TGTGCCAGTAAACAGCGGGAGGACTACGAGCAGTACTTC. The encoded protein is CASKQREDYEQYF.

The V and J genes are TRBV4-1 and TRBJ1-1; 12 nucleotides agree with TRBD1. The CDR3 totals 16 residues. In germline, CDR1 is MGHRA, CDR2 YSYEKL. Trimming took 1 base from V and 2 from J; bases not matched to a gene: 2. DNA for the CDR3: TGCGCCAGCAGCCAAGTTGGGACAGGGGGCAACACTGAAGCTTTCTTT. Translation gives CASSQVGTGGNTEAFF.

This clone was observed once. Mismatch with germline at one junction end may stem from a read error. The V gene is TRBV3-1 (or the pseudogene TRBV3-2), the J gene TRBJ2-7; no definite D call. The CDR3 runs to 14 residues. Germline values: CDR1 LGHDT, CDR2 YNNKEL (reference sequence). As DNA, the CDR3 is TGTGCCAGCAGTCAAGGGCCCTTTCTGTACGAGCAGTACTTC. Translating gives CASSQGPFLYEQYF.

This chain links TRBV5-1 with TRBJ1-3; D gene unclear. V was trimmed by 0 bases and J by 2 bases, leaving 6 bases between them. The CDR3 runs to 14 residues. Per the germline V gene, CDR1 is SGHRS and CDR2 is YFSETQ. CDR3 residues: CASSLDGTGNTIYF. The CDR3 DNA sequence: TGCGCCAGCAGCTTGGACGGGACTGGAAACACCATATATTTT.

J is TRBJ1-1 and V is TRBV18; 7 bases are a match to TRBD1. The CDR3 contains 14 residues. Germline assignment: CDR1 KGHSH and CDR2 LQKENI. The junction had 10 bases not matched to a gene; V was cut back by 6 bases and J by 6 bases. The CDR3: CASSWTGLGPEAFF. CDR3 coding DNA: TGTGCCAGCTCCTGGACAGGCCTGGGGCCTGAAGCTTTCTTT. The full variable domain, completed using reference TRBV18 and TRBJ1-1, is NAGVMQNPRHLVRRRGQEARLRCSPMKGHSHVYWYRQLPEEGLKFMVYLQKENIIDESGMPKERFSAEFPKEGPSILRIQQVVRGDSAAYFCASSWTGLGPEAFFGQGTRLTVV.

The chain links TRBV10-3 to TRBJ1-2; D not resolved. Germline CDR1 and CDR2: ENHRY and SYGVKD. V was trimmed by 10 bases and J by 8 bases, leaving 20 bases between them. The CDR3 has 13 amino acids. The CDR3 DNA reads TGTGCCACATTAGACGAAGTCGTGGACGGCTACACCTTC. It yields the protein CATLDEVVDGYTF.

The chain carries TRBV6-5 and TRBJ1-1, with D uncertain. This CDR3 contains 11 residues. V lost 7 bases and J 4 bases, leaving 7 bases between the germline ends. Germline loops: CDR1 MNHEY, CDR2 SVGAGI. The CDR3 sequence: CASIGVTEAFF. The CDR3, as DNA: TGTGCCAGCATCGGGGTCACTGAAGCTTTCTTT.

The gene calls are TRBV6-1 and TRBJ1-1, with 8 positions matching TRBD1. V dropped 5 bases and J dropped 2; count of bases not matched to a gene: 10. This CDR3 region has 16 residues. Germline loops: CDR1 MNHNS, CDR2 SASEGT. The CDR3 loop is CASSKGTGGYNTEAFF. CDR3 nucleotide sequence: TGTGCCAGCAGTAAAGGGACAGGAGGTTACAACACTGAAGCTTTCTTT.

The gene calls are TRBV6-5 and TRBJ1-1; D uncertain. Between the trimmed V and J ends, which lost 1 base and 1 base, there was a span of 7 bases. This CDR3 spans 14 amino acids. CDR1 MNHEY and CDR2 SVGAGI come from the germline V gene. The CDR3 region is CASSYFYGNTEAFF. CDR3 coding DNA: TGTGCCAGCAGTTACTTCTACGGGAACACTGAAGCTTTCTTT.

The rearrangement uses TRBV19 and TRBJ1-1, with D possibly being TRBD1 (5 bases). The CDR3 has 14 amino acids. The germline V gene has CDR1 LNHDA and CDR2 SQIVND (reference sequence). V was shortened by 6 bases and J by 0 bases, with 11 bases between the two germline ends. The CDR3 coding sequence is TGTGCCAGTAGCTTACCAGGGATGAACACTGAAGCTTTCTTT. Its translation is CASSLPGMNTEAFF.

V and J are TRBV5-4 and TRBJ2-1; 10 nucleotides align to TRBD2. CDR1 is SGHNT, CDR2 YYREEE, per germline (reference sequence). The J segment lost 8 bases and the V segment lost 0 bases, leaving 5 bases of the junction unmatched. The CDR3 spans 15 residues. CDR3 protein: CASSLGGLASDEQFF. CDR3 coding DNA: TGTGCCAGCAGCTTGGGGGGACTAGCGAGCGATGAGCAGTTCTTC.

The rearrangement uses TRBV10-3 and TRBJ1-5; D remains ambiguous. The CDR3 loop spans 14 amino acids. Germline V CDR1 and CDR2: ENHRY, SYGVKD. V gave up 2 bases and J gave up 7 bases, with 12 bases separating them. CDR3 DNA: TGTGCCATCAGTGAGGTGGGTAGGGAGCAGCCCCAGCATTTT. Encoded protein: CAISEVGREQPQHF.

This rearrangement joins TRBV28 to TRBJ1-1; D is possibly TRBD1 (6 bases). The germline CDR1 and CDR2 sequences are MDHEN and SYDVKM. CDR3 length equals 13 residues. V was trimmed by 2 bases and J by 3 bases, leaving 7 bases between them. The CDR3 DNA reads TGTGCCAGCAGTTTAACAGGGTACACTGAAGCTTTCTTT. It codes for CASSLTGYTEAFF.

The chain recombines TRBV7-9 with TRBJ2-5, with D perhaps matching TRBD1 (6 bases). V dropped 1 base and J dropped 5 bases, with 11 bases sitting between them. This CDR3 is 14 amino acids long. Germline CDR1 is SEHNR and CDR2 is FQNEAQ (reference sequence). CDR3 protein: CASSLGTEEETQYF. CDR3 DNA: TGTGCCAGCAGCTTAGGGACAGAGGAGGAGACCCAGTACTTC.

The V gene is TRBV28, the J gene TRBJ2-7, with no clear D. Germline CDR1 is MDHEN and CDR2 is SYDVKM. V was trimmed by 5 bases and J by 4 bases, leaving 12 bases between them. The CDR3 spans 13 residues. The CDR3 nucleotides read TGTGCCAGCAGTGTGCCTTTAAGGTACGAGCAGTACTTC. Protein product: CASSVPLRYEQYF.

CDR3 nucleotide sequence: TGTGCCAGCAGCTACCGGGACAGGGGTGGCTACACCTTC. Protein product: CASSYRDRGGYTF. The chain combines TRBV7-2 with TRBJ1-2; 10 positions agree with TRBD1. V was pared by 4 bases and J by 7 bases, with 3 bases of the junction left unmatched. Germline CDR1 and CDR2: SGHTA and FQGNSA. The CDR3 totals 13 residues.

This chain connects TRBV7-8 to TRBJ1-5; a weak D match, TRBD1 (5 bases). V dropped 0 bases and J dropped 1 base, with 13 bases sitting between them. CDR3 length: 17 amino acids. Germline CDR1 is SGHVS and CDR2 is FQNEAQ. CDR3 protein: CASSLAPGSWSNQPQHF. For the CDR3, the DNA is TGTGCCAGCAGCTTAGCTCCAGGGAGTTGGAGCAATCAGCCCCAGCATTTT. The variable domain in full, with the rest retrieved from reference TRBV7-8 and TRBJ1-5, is GAGVSQSPRYKVAKRGQDVALRCDPISGHVSLFWYQQALGQGPEFLTYFQNEAQLDKSGLPSDRFFAERPEGSVSTLKIQRTQQEDSAVYLCASSLAPGSWSNQPQHFGDGTRLSIL.

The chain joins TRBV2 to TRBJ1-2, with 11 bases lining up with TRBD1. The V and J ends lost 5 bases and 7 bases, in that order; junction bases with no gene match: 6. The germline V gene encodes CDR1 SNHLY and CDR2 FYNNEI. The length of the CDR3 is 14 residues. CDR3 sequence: CASSMDRGQGGYTF. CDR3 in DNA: TGTGCCAGCAGTATGGACAGGGGGCAGGGTGGCTACACCTTC.

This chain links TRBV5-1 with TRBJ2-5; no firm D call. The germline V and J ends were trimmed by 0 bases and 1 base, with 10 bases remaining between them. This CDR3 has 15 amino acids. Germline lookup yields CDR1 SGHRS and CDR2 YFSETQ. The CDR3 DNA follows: TGCGCCAGCAGCTTGGCCTTGGACGCCCAAGAGACCCAGTACTTC. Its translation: CASSLALDAQETQYF. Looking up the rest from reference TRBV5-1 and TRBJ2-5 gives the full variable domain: KAGVTQTPRYLIKTRGQQVTLSCSPISGHRSVSWYQQTPGQGLQFLFEYFSETQRNKGNFPGRFSGRQFSNSRSEMNVSTLELGDSALYLCASSLALDAQETQYFGPGTRLLVL.

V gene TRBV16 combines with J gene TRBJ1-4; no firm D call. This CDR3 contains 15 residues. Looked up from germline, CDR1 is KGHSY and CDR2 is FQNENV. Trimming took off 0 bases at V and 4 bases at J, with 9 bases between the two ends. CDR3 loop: CASSQSLAVNEKLFF. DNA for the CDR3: TGTGCCAGCAGCCAATCGCTAGCTGTTAATGAAAAACTGTTTTTT. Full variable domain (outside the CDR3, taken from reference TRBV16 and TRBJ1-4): GEEVAQTPKHLVRGEGQKAKLYCAPIKGHSYVFWYQQVLKNEFKFLISFQNENVFDETGMPKERFSAKCLPNSPCSLEIQATKLEDSAVYFCASSQSLAVNEKLFFGSGTQLSVL.

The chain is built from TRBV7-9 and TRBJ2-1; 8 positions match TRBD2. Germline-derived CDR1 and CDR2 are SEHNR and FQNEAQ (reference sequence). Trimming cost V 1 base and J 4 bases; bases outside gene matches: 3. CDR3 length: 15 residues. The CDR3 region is CASSLVGTRYNEQFF. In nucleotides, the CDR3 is TGTGCCAGCAGCTTAGTCGGGACTAGATACAATGAGCAGTTCTTC.